This T cell receptor beta chain stems from a study of response to subunit inactivated influenza vaccine. TCRdb redid the calling of the RT-PCR reads with MiXCR, one entry per CDR3 protein. The data hold 500,000 to 750,000 distinct CDR3 sequences, with 12% to 15% observed a single time. With 8 bases removed from V and 9 bases from J, the gap between germline ends came to 8 bases. The CDR3 sequence is 10 residues long. The germline V gene has CDR1 SNHLY and CDR2 FYNNEI. The table lists this clonotype with a few counts. The sequencing used PBMCs from blood, collected 11 to 12 days after vaccination. This TCR was sampled from a man in his fifties or sixties who received an inactivated influenza vaccine. The rearrangement joins TRBV2 to TRBJ2-1; D is tentatively TRBD1 or TRBD2 (5 bases each). CDR3 bases: TGTGCCAGCGAGGGGCGTGAGCAGTTCTTC. Translating gives CASEGREQFF.